This passage covers 24 T cell receptor beta chains from one sample sequenced in a study of blood T cell repertoires in COVID-19. The protocol was immunoSEQ multiplex PCR, while the TCRdb copy is restricted to in-frame clones and leaves out a portion. The repertoire holds around 62,000 clones, with approximately 85% as singletons. What was sequenced was peripheral blood. All receptors come from a man aged 50 to 59 with acute or convalescent COVID-19.

This clone was detected only a few times. The genes are TRBV19 and TRBJ1-1; 10 bases agree with TRBD1. In germline, CDR1 is LNHDA, CDR2 SQIVND (reference sequence). J was trimmed by 7 bases and V by 7 bases; bases with no gene match: 12. This CDR3 comprises 15 residues. CDR3 bases: TGTGCCAGTAAGATCTCGGACAGGGGGTTTCTTGAAGCTTTCTTT. Translating gives CASKISDRGFLEAFF.

V gene TRBV27 combines with J gene TRBJ2-7; the D gene is possibly TRBD1 (7 bases). Germline V gene data show CDR1 as MNHEY and CDR2 as SMNVEV (reference sequence). The CDR3 is 18 residues long. V lost 0 bases and J 3 bases, leaving 21 bases between the germline ends. The CDR3 protein is CASSLSIQGGGKDYEQYF. The CDR3 nucleotides read TGTGCCAGCAGTTTATCTATCCAGGGGGGCGGTAAGGACTACGAGCAGTACTTC.

The chain has TRBV2 and TRBJ2-1; D call uncertain. This CDR3 has 12 amino acids. V was pared by 4 bases and J by 7 bases, with 8 bases between. Germline assignment: CDR1 SNHLY and CDR2 FYNNEI. The CDR3 DNA reads as TGTGCCAGCAGTGGGAACAGAAATGAGCAGTTCTTC. Amino acids: CASSGNRNEQFF.

The V call is TRBV5-1, the J call TRBJ2-6; D remains ambiguous. The CDR3 consists of 14 residues. V was cut by 4 bases and J by 0 bases, with 5 bases left in between. Germline loops: CDR1 SGHRS, CDR2 YFSETQ. The chain's CDR3 is CASSVYSGANVLTF. The CDR3 coding sequence is TGCGCCAGCAGCGTCTACTCTGGGGCCAACGTCCTGACTTTC.

This sequence joins TRBV11-2 and TRBJ2-7; TRBD2 matches 8 bases. The length of the CDR3 is 18 residues. Per the germline V gene, CDR1 is SGHAT and CDR2 is FQNNGV. V lost 1 base and J lost 2; bases outside the gene matches: 13. Here the CDR3 reads CASSLVLSRGGPTYEQYV. DNA for the CDR3: TGTGCCAGCAGCTTAGTGCTTAGTCGGGGGGGTCCTACCTACGAGCAGTACGTC.

This clone came up once. The gene calls are TRBV15 and TRBJ2-5; a possible D gene is TRBD1 (5 bases). The CDR3 contains 16 residues. Germline lookup yields CDR1 LNHNV and CDR2 YYDKDF (reference sequence). Trimming stripped 0 bases from V and 5 bases from J, with 16 bases between. The CDR3 region has the DNA TGTGCCACCAGCAGAGATTGGACAAATACGTGGGAGACCCAGTACTTC. Encoded protein: CATSRDWTNTWETQYF.

This clone was seen a handful of times. The J gene is TRBJ1-5, the V gene TRBV2, with 7 bases that match TRBD1. Germline CDR1 is SNHLY and CDR2 is FYNNEI. J lost 5 bases, V lost 5 bases, and 6 bases had no gene match. This CDR3 has 14 residues. For the CDR3, the DNA is TGTGCCAGCAGTTTGGGACAGCTTTATCAGCCCCAGCATTTT. Translated, it gives CASSLGQLYQPQHF.

V usage is TRBV2 and J usage is TRBJ1-5; 9 bases match TRBD1. After removal of 4 bases from V and 6 bases from J, the junction contained 10 bases not matched to a gene. This CDR3 is built from 16 residues. Germline lookup yields CDR1 SNHLY and CDR2 FYNNEI. The CDR3 nucleotides are TGTGCCAGCAGTGCAATGGGACAGGGTAAGAGTCAGCCCCAGCATTTT. Encoded protein: CASSAMGQGKSQPQHF.

This clone was observed a handful of times. CDR3 residues: CASSSGLEAFF. CDR3 DNA sequence: TGTGCCAGCAGCTCGGGTCTGGAAGCTTTCTTT. The gene calls are TRBV5-6 and TRBJ1-1; D unclear. Germline CDR1 SGHDT, CDR2 YYEEEE. Deletions cut 3 bases from V and 8 bases from J, with 8 bases between. CDR3 length: 11 residues.

The chain recombines TRBV10-3 with TRBJ2-2, with D possibly TRBD2 on 6 matching bases. This CDR3 has 12 amino acids. The ends were cut back, 8 bases at V and 6 bases at J, with 10 bases in the middle. Germline V lookup: CDR1 ENHRY, CDR2 SYGVKD. Written as DNA, the CDR3 is TGTGCCATCGGTACGGGGGCCGGGGAGCTGTTTTTT. Encoded protein: CAIGTGAGELFF.

This clone was seen more than once but under ten times. The chain combines TRBV9 with TRBJ2-7, with D possibly TRBD1 on 5 matching bases. V lost 3 bases and J lost 6, with 13 bases in between. Germline CDR1 reads SGDLS; CDR2 reads YYNGEE. The CDR3 spans 13 residues. CDR3 DNA sequence: TGTGCCAGCAGCGGGACAACCTACGGCGAGCAGTACTTC. Protein sequence: CASSGTTYGEQYF.

The rearrangement joins TRBV18 to TRBJ1-2; the D is unclear. The CDR3 loop spans 13 amino acids. Germline CDR1 reads KGHSH; CDR2 reads LQKENI. V lost 2 bases and J lost 5, with 9 bases in between. The CDR3 protein is CASSPSVPYGYTF. The CDR3 DNA reads TGTGCCAGCTCACCATCCGTCCCTTATGGCTACACCTTC. The entire variable domain, with the rest obtained from reference TRBV18 and TRBJ1-2, is as follows: NAGVMQNPRHLVRRRGQEARLRCSPMKGHSHVYWYRQLPEEGLKFMVYLQKENIIDESGMPKERFSAEFPKEGPSILRIQQVVRGDSAAYFCASSPSVPYGYTFGSGTRLTVV.

The V and J genes are TRBV29-1 and TRBJ2-5; D is uncertain. Looked up from germline, CDR1 is SQVTM and CDR2 is ANQGSEA. Between the trimmed V and J ends, which lost 7 bases and 5 bases, there was a span of 14 bases. The CDR3 has 12 residues. CDR3 nucleotides: TGCAGCGCTGACGCGGCGGCGGAGACCCAGTACTTC. Encoded protein: CSADAAAETQYF.

The V and J genes are TRBV25-1 and TRBJ1-4, with 7 bases fitting TRBD1. The CDR3 has 15 residues. From germline, CDR1 is MGHDK and CDR2 SYGVNS. The junction had 3 bases not matched to a gene; V was cut back by 5 bases and J by 0 bases. CDR3 sequence (DNA): TGTGCCAGCAGTCAGGGGGGTGCAACTAATGAAAAACTGTTTTTT. Amino acid sequence: CASSQGGATNEKLFF. Based on the CDR3 plus reference TRBV25-1 and TRBJ1-4, the full variable domain is EADIYQTPRYLVIGTGKKITLECSQTMGHDKMYWYQQDPGMELHLIHYSYGVNSTEKGDLSSESTVSRIRTEHFPLTLESARPSHTSQYLCASSQGGATNEKLFFGSGTQLSVL.

This clone was counted a few times. The chain carries TRBV11-2 and TRBJ2-7; 9 nucleotides line up with TRBD1. V dropped 7 bases and J dropped 5; count of bases not matched to a gene: 9. The CDR3 length is 14 residues. Germline V gene lookup returns CDR1 SGHAT and CDR2 FQNNGV. The CDR3 sequence is CASTLDRGDHEQYF. The CDR3 DNA follows: TGTGCCAGCACCCTAGACAGGGGGGACCACGAGCAGTACTTC.

The J gene is TRBJ2-7, the V gene TRBV29-1; D gene unclear. Germline CDR1 SQVTM, CDR2 ANQGSEA. The CDR3 covers 13 residues. The V and J ends lost 4 bases and 3 bases respectively, with 13 bases between them. CDR3 region: CSVVPVGFYEQYF. In DNA form, the CDR3 reads TGCAGCGTTGTCCCGGTCGGGTTCTACGAGCAGTACTTC.

This clone was recorded only once. The chain employs TRBV6-5 and TRBJ1-5, with D possibly matching TRBD1 (5 bases). CDR3 length equals 14 residues. The V end lost 4 bases, the J end lost 5 bases, and 12 bases lay between the germline ends. Per the germline V gene, CDR1 is MNHEY and CDR2 is SVGAGI. As DNA, the CDR3 is TGTGCCAGCAGTTCAAGTGGGGCGGATCAGCCCCAGCATTTT. Its translation is CASSSSGADQPQHF.

The chain combines TRBV5-1 with TRBJ2-1; D might be TRBD2 (6 bases). CDR3 length: 15 residues. Germline CDR1 SGHRS, CDR2 YFSETQ. Trimming left V 0 bases short and J 0 bases short, with 7 bases between. The CDR3: CASSLDGSSYNEQFF. Written as DNA, the CDR3 is TGCGCCAGCAGCTTGGACGGGAGCTCCTACAATGAGCAGTTCTTC.

In its sample, this clone was seen once. This chain uses TRBV21-1 with TRBJ2-7; the table gives TRBD1 as D, unverified against the DNA. TRBV21-1 is given as a pseudogene. This CDR3 region has 16 residues. CDR3 amino acids: CASSNKDRERLRGQYF. In nucleotides, the CDR3 is TGTGCCAGCAGCAATAAAGACAGGGAGAGGTTACGTGGGCAGTACTTC.

The CDR3 loop is CASSLNRATDTQYF. The CDR3 nucleotides are TGTGCCAGCAGCTTGAACAGGGCTACAGATACGCAGTATTTT. J is TRBJ2-3 and V is TRBV11-3; weak D call: TRBD1 (6 bases). CDR1 and CDR2 from the germline V gene are SGHNT and YENEEA. The V end was cut by 3 bases, the J end by 3 bases, with 10 bases between. The CDR3 consists of 14 residues.

The chain carries TRBV28 and TRBJ2-3; TRBD2 matches 7 bases. The germline V gene encodes CDR1 MDHEN and CDR2 SYDVKM. The CDR3 totals 18 residues. The junction had 11 bases not matched to a gene; V was cut back by 1 base and J by 1 base. CDR3 sequence: CASSLFDVGLAGTDTQYF. The CDR3 DNA reads as TGTGCCAGCAGTTTATTTGATGTGGGGCTAGCGGGCACAGATACGCAGTATTTT.

The chain is built from TRBV7-2 and TRBJ1-1; D gene unclear. V was cut by 5 bases and J by 1 base, with 14 bases left in between. There are 15 residues in the CDR3. Germline loops: CDR1 SGHTA, CDR2 FQGNSA. CDR3: CASSLTPGKNTEAFF. CDR3 DNA: TGTGCCAGCAGCCTAACACCCGGGAAGAACACTGAAGCTTTCTTT. Full variable domain (remainder filled in from reference TRBV7-2 and TRBJ1-1): GAGVSQSPSNKVTEKGKDVELRCDPISGHTALYWYRQSLGQGLEFLIYFQGNSAPDKSGLPSDRFSAERTGGSVSTLTIQRTQQEDSAVYLCASSLTPGKNTEAFFGQGTRLTVV.

The chain is built from TRBV11-2 and TRBJ2-7; 7 nucleotides match TRBD2. Germline CDR1 SGHAT, CDR2 FQNNGV. V was clipped by 2 bases and J by 2 bases; unmatched bases: 3. This CDR3 is 14 amino acids long. CDR3 residues: CASSLWGGTYEQYF. CDR3 sequence (DNA): TGTGCCAGCAGCTTATGGGGGGGGACCTACGAGCAGTACTTC.

The chain joins TRBV9 to TRBJ2-5, with D possibly TRBD2 on 5 matching bases. V lost 0 bases to trimming and J lost 5 bases, with 11 bases between them. The CDR3 contains 14 residues. Per germline, CDR1 SGDLS and CDR2 YYNGEE. CDR3 protein: CASSVGLDSETQYF. Written as DNA, the CDR3 is TGTGCCAGCAGCGTAGGTTTGGACTCGGAGACCCAGTACTTC.